These 21 T cell receptor beta chains originate from one sample sequenced in a study of control samples from healthy donors and cancer patients. Assay used: immunoSEQ multiplex PCR; TCRdb lists only in-frame clones, some missing. The data show 120,000 to 150,000 clones, 90% to 95% seen once. Sequenced sample: blood. These receptors were obtained from a man aged 18 to 30 in good health.

This chain links TRBV11-2 with TRBJ2-1; D gene ambiguous. V lost 4 bases, J lost 7 bases, and 5 bases lay in between. Per the germline V gene, CDR1 is SGHAT and CDR2 is FQNNGV. The CDR3 consists of 11 residues. The CDR3 DNA is TGTGCCAGCAGCTCCCTAAATGAGCAGTTCTTC. This codes for CASSSLNEQFF.

The chain combines TRBV5-4 with TRBJ2-5; perhaps TRBD1 as D (5 bases). CDR3 length: 12 residues. The V end was cut by 0 bases, the J end by 6 bases, with 6 bases between. In germline, CDR1 is SGHNT, CDR2 YYREEE (reference sequence). CDR3 sequence reads: CASSLDRKTQYF. Here the CDR3 DNA reads TGTGCCAGCAGCTTGGACAGGAAGACCCAGTACTTC.

The V gene is TRBV2, the J gene TRBJ1-1; 10 bases align to TRBD1. Trimming took 6 bases from V and 2 from J; bases not matched to a gene: 3. Germline V gives CDR1 SNHLY, CDR2 FYNNEI. The CDR3 has 14 amino acids. CDR3 sequence reads: CASRDRGVNTEAFF. Written as DNA, the CDR3 is TGTGCCAGCAGGGACAGGGGGGTAAACACTGAAGCTTTCTTT.

The chain carries TRBV2 and TRBJ2-1, with TRBD1 identical over 8 bases. V was pared by 5 bases and J by 2 bases, with 5 bases of the junction left unmatched. This CDR3 region has 15 residues. CDR1 is SNHLY, CDR2 FYNNEI, per germline. DNA of the CDR3: TGTGCCAGCAGTCAGGACAGGGAAGCCTACAATGAGCAGTTCTTC. Protein product: CASSQDREAYNEQFF.

V is TRBV19 and J is TRBJ2-2; 10 nucleotides match TRBD1. Unmatched junction bases numbered 12, after V lost 5 bases and J lost 3 bases. CDR1 and CDR2 from the germline V gene are LNHDA and SQIVND (reference sequence). This CDR3 spans 18 amino acids. CDR3 residues: CASSYLGDGTGDTGELFF. CDR3 nucleotides: TGTGCCAGTAGTTACTTGGGCGACGGGACAGGGGACACCGGGGAGCTGTTTTTT.

The chain links TRBV29-1 to TRBJ2-7; 11 bases are a match to TRBD1. With 3 bases clipped from V and 4 bases from J, the junction kept 2 bases outside the gene matches. The CDR3 consists of 13 residues. The germline V gene encodes CDR1 SQVTM and CDR2 ANQGSEA. CDR3 sequence reads: CSVEGQGVYEQYF. For the CDR3, the DNA is TGCAGCGTTGAGGGACAGGGGGTTTACGAGCAGTACTTC.

The rearrangement joins TRBV9 to TRBJ2-1; tentative D call: TRBD2 (6 bases). Germline V CDR1 and CDR2: SGDLS, YYNGEE. Between the trimmed V and J ends, which lost 0 bases and 0 bases, there was a span of 25 bases. The CDR3 consists of 21 residues. The CDR3 DNA reads TGTGCCAGCAGCGTAGAAGTTGAGGACTACCTACTTCAAACCTCCTACAATGAGCAGTTCTTC. Translated: CASSVEVEDYLLQTSYNEQFF.

This rearrangement joins TRBV9 to TRBJ1-3, with 9 positions matching TRBD1. The ends lost 2 bases at V and 5 bases at J; junction bases unmatched: 14. This CDR3 contains 18 residues. Germline CDR1 and CDR2: SGDLS and YYNGEE. CDR3 sequence (DNA): TGTGCCAGCAGCGTTCACTCACGACGGACAGGGGATCGAAACACCATATATTTT. Translating gives CASSVHSRRTGDRNTIYF. The whole variable domain, remainder taken from reference TRBV9 and TRBJ1-3, is DSGVTQTPKHLITATGQRVTLRCSPRSGDLSVYWYQQSLDQGLQFLIQYYNGEERAKGNILERFSAQQFPDLHSELNLSSLELGDSALYFCASSVHSRRTGDRNTIYFGEGSWLTVV.

The rearrangement links TRBV7-3 to TRBJ2-1; 8 nucleotides agree with TRBD2. The CDR3 sequence is 15 residues long. J lost 10 bases, V lost 0 bases, and 8 bases had no gene match. Germline values: CDR1 SGHTA, CDR2 FQGTGA. The CDR3 coding sequence is TGTGCCAGCAGCTTAACTAGCGGGATGGAAAACGAGCAGTTCTTC. Its protein product is CASSLTSGMENEQFF. Supplemented by reference TRBV7-3 and TRBJ2-1, the full variable domain reads GAGVSQTPSNKVTEKGKYVELRCDPISGHTALYWYRQSLGQGPEFLIYFQGTGAADDSGLPNDRFFAVRPEGSVSTLKIQRTERGDSAVYLCASSLTSGMENEQFFGPGTRLTVL.

V is TRBV19 and J is TRBJ1-1; D is perhaps TRBD1 (5 bases). The ends were cut back, 6 bases at V and 6 bases at J, with 11 bases in the middle. In germline, CDR1 is LNHDA, CDR2 SQIVND (reference sequence). This CDR3 is built from 12 residues. CDR3 residues: CASRAGWPEAFF. The DNA for the CDR3 is TGTGCCAGTAGGGCAGGGTGGCCTGAAGCTTTCTTT.

This clone was detected once. The chain combines TRBV4-1 with TRBJ2-7; 7 bases map to TRBD1. Germline assignment: CDR1 MGHRA and CDR2 YSYEKL. The V and J ends lost 2 bases and 3 bases, in that order; junction bases with no gene match: 4. The length of the CDR3 is 14 residues. The CDR3 region has the DNA TGCGCCAGCAGCCAACTTCAGGGGGTCTACGAGCAGTACTTC. Protein sequence: CASSQLQGVYEQYF.

This clone was seen once. V is TRBV15 and J is TRBJ2-7; no definite D call. The germline V gene has CDR1 LNHNV and CDR2 YYDKDF (reference sequence). V dropped 4 bases and J dropped 3 bases, with 10 bases sitting between them. This CDR3 spans 13 amino acids. The CDR3 bases are TGTGCCACCAGCACCCCAGGCGACTACGAGCAGTACTTC. It encodes CATSTPGDYEQYF.

The chain is built from TRBV25-1 and TRBJ2-5; TRBD2 is a possible D gene (5 bases). This CDR3 has 13 amino acids. CDR1 MGHDK and CDR2 SYGVNS come from the germline V gene. With 3 bases removed from V and 0 bases from J, the gap between germline ends came to 5 bases. The CDR3 region has the DNA TGTGCCAGCAGTGAGGACTACCAAGAGACCCAGTACTTC. It codes for CASSEDYQETQYF.

The chain links TRBV27 to TRBJ2-7; perhaps TRBD2 as D (6 bases). V gave up 6 bases and J gave up 5 bases, with 20 bases separating them. The CDR3 has 15 residues. Germline V gene data show CDR1 as MNHEY and CDR2 as SMNVEV (reference sequence). The CDR3 sequence is CASSPRRAFRHEQYF. In DNA, the CDR3 is TGTGCCAGCAGCCCACGGAGGGCCTTCCGCCACGAGCAGTACTTC.

This clone was recorded once. An end of the junction differs from the germline gene, which may be a read error. This rearrangement joins TRBV19 to TRBJ1-4, with D possibly matching TRBD1 (6 bases). The CDR3 length is 15 residues. Looked up from germline, CDR1 is LNHDA and CDR2 is SQIVND (reference sequence). The CDR3 sequence is CASRVQGRGNEKLFF. The CDR3 DNA reads as TGTGCCAGTAGGGTCCAGGGGAGAGGGAATGAGAAACTGTTTTTT.

V gene TRBV5-1 combines with J gene TRBJ1-6; D not resolved. The CDR3 is 14 amino acids. The V end lost 3 bases, the J end lost 0 bases, and 4 bases lay between the germline ends. Germline V CDR1 and CDR2: SGHRS, YFSETQ. The DNA for the CDR3 is TGCGCCAGCAGCTCAACCTCCTATAATTCACCCCTCCACTTT. This encodes CASSSTSYNSPLHF.

J is TRBJ2-3 and V is TRBV11-2, with D maybe TRBD1 (5 bases). From germline, CDR1 is SGHAT and CDR2 FQNNGV. Trimming stripped 1 base from V and 6 bases from J, with 20 bases between. This CDR3 region has 17 residues. The CDR3 loop reads CASSLVRDSHLADTQYF. The CDR3 DNA follows: TGTGCCAGCAGCTTAGTTCGTGACAGCCACCTCGCCGATACGCAGTATTTT.

The chain links TRBV2 to TRBJ1-2, with D tentatively TRBD1 (5 bases). With 5 bases removed from V and 10 bases from J, the gap between germline ends came to 20 bases. Germline CDR1 and CDR2: SNHLY and FYNNEI. This CDR3 contains 14 residues. CDR3 DNA: TGTGCCAGCAGTTGGGACGGTGTCGCCCGTATCTACACCTTC. Its protein product is CASSWDGVARIYTF.

The rearrangement links TRBV13 to TRBJ1-2, with 10 bases fitting TRBD1. The CDR3 has 15 residues. Germline V gives CDR1 PRHDT, CDR2 FYEKMQ (reference sequence). The V segment lost 5 bases and the J segment 2 bases; nucleotides outside the gene matches: 5. The DNA of the CDR3 is TGTGCCAGCAGCATCGGGACAGGGGAAAACTATGGCTACACCTTC. It encodes CASSIGTGENYGYTF.

The chain recombines TRBV24-1 with TRBJ2-3, with D tentatively TRBD1 (6 bases). The CDR3 covers 17 residues. Germline-derived CDR1 and CDR2 are KGHDR and SFDVKD. The ends were cut back, 0 bases at V and 0 bases at J, with 12 bases in the middle. The CDR3 reads CATSDLFVGTSTDTQYF. In DNA, the CDR3 is TGTGCCACCAGTGATTTGTTTGTAGGGACAAGCACAGATACGCAGTATTTT.

In DNA form, the CDR3 reads TGTGCCAGCAGCCCCCCGGGTAGCGGGGAGCTGTTTTTT. Translated: CASSPPGSGELFF. This chain links TRBV7-9 with TRBJ2-2, with D unresolved. Germline V CDR1 and CDR2: SEHNR, FQNEAQ (reference sequence). V lost 5 bases, J lost 7 bases, and 11 bases lay in between. This CDR3 comprises 13 residues.